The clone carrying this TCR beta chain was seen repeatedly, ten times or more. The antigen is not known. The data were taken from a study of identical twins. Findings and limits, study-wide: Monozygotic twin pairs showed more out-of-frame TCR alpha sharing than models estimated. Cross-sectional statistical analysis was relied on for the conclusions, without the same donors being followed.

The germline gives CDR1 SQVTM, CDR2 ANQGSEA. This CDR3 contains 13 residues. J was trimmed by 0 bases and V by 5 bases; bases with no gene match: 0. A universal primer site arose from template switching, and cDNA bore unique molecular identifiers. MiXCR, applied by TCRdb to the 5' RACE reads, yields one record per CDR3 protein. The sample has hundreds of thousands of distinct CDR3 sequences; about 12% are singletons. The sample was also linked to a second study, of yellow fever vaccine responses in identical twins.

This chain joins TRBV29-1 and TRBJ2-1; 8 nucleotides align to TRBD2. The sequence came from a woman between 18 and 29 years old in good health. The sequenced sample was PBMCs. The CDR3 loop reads CSVSGSSYNEQFF. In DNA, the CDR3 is TGCAGCGTTAGCGGGAGCTCCTACAATGAGCAGTTCTTC.